The rows below give T cell receptor beta chains drawn from one sample of a study of blood T cell repertoires in COVID-19. Method: immunoSEQ multiplex PCR; TCRdb's copy keeps in-frame clones and lacks some. The sample carries some 250,000 clones, around 85% recorded once. Sequencing was carried out using peripheral blood. Receptors originate from an elderly woman with acute or convalescent COVID-19. The CDR3 runs from the conserved cysteine through the conserved F or W. A D gene is named only where the DNA matches it firmly. Clone size is shown for a subset of rows, as once, few, many or a class of expanded clone.

D gene,clone size,V gene,J gene,CDR3 length,CDR3 protein,CDR3 DNA
.,once,TRBV6-5,TRBJ1-1,14,CASSRGRGRTEAFF,TGTGCCAGCAGTCGAGGTAGGGGAAGGACTGAAGCTTTCTTT
.,.,TRBV10-3,TRBJ2-6,17,CAISESLSSGGANVLTF,TGTGCCATCAGTGAGTCGTTGAGCTCGGGAGGGGCCAACGTCCTGACTTTC
TRBD1,once,TRBV30,TRBJ1-4,14,CAWGQGGSNEKLFF,TGTGCCTGGGGACAGGGGGGAAGTAATGAAAAACTGTTTTTT
.,few,TRBV2,TRBJ1-2,17,CASSPTVAGREENGYTF,TGTGCCAGCAGTCCAACTGTAGCGGGCAGGGAGGAAAATGGCTACACCTTC
TRBD1,.,TRBV18,TRBJ1-1,14,CASSRFEQGSEAFF,TGTGCCAGCTCCCGATTCGAACAGGGGTCTGAAGCTTTCTTT
TRBD1,once,TRBV10-3,TRBJ2-3,13,CAITTGSGDTQYF,TGTGCCATCACGACAGGGTCAGGGGATACGCAGTATTTT
.,.,TRBV5-1,TRBJ1-4,13,CASSLGAGVQLFF,TGCGCCAGCAGCTTGGGTGCCGGGGTTCAACTGTTTTTT
.,.,TRBV6-5,TRBJ1-2,13,CASSYRQAYGYTF,TGTGCCAGCAGCTATAGACAGGCTTATGGCTACACCTTC
TRBD1,.,TRBV7-9,TRBJ1-2,14,CASSSRTGNYGYTF,TGTGCCAGCAGCTCCCGGACAGGGAACTATGGCTACACCTTC
.,.,TRBV6-5,TRBJ2-3,14,CASSVTSLGDTQYF,TGTGCCAGCAGCGTGACTTCCCTTGGAGATACGCAGTATTTT
TRBD1,.,TRBV10-3,TRBJ1-1,15,CAISEGRGTNTEAFF,TGTGCCATCAGTGAGGGCAGGGGGACGAACACTGAAGCTTTCTTT
.,.,TRBV19,TRBJ1-6,14,CASSIGERNSPLHF,TGTGCCAGTAGTATTGGAGAGAGAAATTCACCCCTCCACTTT
TRBD1,.,TRBV7-7,TRBJ2-1,19,CASSSSNRGRILSYNEQFF,TGTGCTAGCAGCTCCTCAAACAGGGGGCGGATTCTCTCCTACAATGAGCAGTTCTTC
TRBD1,.,TRBV5-1,TRBJ2-7,14,CASSLGTGTYEQYF,TGCGCCAGCAGCTTGGGGACAGGCACCTACGAGCAGTACTTC
.,.,TRBV18,TRBJ1-1,13,CASSPRGDTEAFF,TGTGCCAGCTCACCCCGGGGGGACACTGAAGCTTTCTTT
TRBD1,.,TRBV5-8,TRBJ1-2,12,CASSRQGVGYTF,TGTGCCAGCAGCCGACAGGGGGTTGGCTACACCTTC
.,.,TRBV18,TRBJ2-7,15,CASSHPSLRPYEQYF,TGTGCCAGCTCACACCCTAGCCTAAGACCCTACGAGCAGTACTTC
.,.,TRBV2,TRBJ1-2,13,CASHGEGISGYTF,TGTGCCAGCCACGGGGAGGGGATAAGTGGCTACACCTTC
.,.,TRBV30,TRBJ1-1,13,CAWSVLSGGEAFF,TGTGCCTGGAGTGTACTCTCAGGAGGTGAAGCTTTCTTT
.,.,TRBV18,TRBJ1-1,14,CASSPRGGDTEAFF,TGTGCCAGCTCACCGAGGGGGGGGGACACTGAAGCTTTCTTT
TRBD2,.,TRBV3-1/TRBV3-2,TRBJ2-7,15,CASSQDRAGAYEQYF,TGTGCCAGCAGCCAAGATCGAGCGGGGGCTTACGAGCAGTACTTC
TRBD1,once,TRBV5-1,TRBJ1-3,14,CASSWTGGGNTIYF,TGCGCCAGCAGCTGGACAGGGGGCGGAAACACCATATATTTT
TRBD1,.,TRBV2,TRBJ1-5,15,CASSLTGGNNQPQHF,TGTGCCAGCAGTCTGACAGGGGGCAATAATCAGCCCCAGCATTTT
.,.,TRBV3-1/TRBV3-2,TRBJ1-6,13,CASSRDTNSPLHF,TGTGCCAGCAGCAGGGACACTAATTCACCCCTCCACTTT
TRBD1,.,TRBV4-1,TRBJ1-4,15,CASSQGQGEYEKLFF,TGCGCCAGCAGCCAAGGACAGGGGGAATATGAAAAACTGTTTTTT
TRBD1,.,TRBV7-2,TRBJ1-2,15,CASSLARTGGDGYTF,TGTGCCAGCAGCTTAGCACGGACAGGGGGTGATGGCTACACCTTC
.,.,TRBV7-9,TRBJ1-3,16,CASSPPGTSLGNTIYF,TGTGCCAGCAGCCCACCGGGGACTTCATTGGGAAACACCATATATTTT
TRBD2,.,TRBV2,TRBJ2-5,12,CASSGGIQTQYF,TGTGCCAGCTCCGGGGGGATACAGACCCAGTACTTC
TRBD1,.,TRBV30,TRBJ1-2,13,CAWTGTGGYGYTF,TGTGCCTGGACTGGGACAGGGGGCTATGGCTACACCTTC
.,few,TRBV6-2/TRBV6-3,TRBJ1-5,17,CASSYSGVREGNQPQHF,TGTGCCAGCAGTTACTCGGGGGTCAGGGAGGGAAATCAGCCCCAGCATTTT
TRBD1,.,TRBV19,TRBJ2-1,14,CASRRDRGHNEQFF,TGTGCCAGTAGACGGGACAGGGGGCACAATGAGCAGTTCTTC
TRBD1,few,TRBV28,TRBJ1-1,15,CASSLGGQLNTEAFF,TGTGCCAGCAGTTTAGGGGGACAGTTGAACACTGAAGCTTTCTTT
TRBD2,.,TRBV7-2,TRBJ2-1,14,CASSLGLAGNEQFF,TGTGCCAGCAGCTTGGGACTAGCAGGGAATGAGCAGTTCTTC
TRBD1,.,TRBV3-1/TRBV3-2,TRBJ1-4,16,CASSQDRAGTNEKLFF,TGTGCCAGCAGCCAGGACAGGGCGGGCACTAATGAAAAACTGTTTTTT
.,.,TRBV6-5,TRBJ2-7,13,CATSKDSAYEQYF,TGTGCCACCAGTAAGGACAGCGCCTACGAGCAGTACTTC
.,.,TRBV5-1,TRBJ2-1,16,CASSLGQLLIYNEQFF,TGCGCCAGCAGCTTGGGGCAATTACTAATCTACAATGAGCAGTTCTTC
.,.,TRBV28,TRBJ1-4,14,CALQAGGMGEKLFF,TGTGCCCTCCAAGCGGGGGGCATGGGTGAAAAACTGTTTTTT
.,once,TRBV3-1/TRBV3-2,TRBJ2-7,14,CASSQWGETYEQYF,TGTGCCAGCAGCCAATGGGGGGAAACCTACGAGCAGTACTTC
.,.,TRBV7-8,TRBJ2-6,17,CASSLWPPISGANVLTF,TGTGCCAGCAGCTTATGGCCCCCCATCTCTGGGGCCAACGTCCTGACTTTC
TRBD1,.,TRBV2,TRBJ2-3,16,CASSLQGTYSTDTQYF,TGTGCCAGCAGTTTACAGGGGACATATAGCACAGATACGCAGTATTTT
.,few,TRBV27,TRBJ2-3,15,CASSSGGSGTDTQYF,TGTGCCAGCAGTTCCGGAGGAAGCGGCACAGATACGCAGTATTTT
.,.,TRBV19,TRBJ2-2,14,CASSTTGSAGELFF,TGTGCCAGTAGTACTACAGGCTCCGCCGGGGAGCTGTTTTTT
TRBD2,.,TRBV5-4,TRBJ2-3,16,CASSFPGGGATDTQYF,TGTGCCAGCAGCTTTCCCGGCGGGGGGGCAACAGATACGCAGTATTTT
.,.,TRBV5-1,TRBJ2-7,13,CASSSPPSYEQYF,TGCGCCAGCAGCTCCCCCCCGAGCTACGAGCAGTACTTC
TRBD2,.,TRBV3-1/TRBV3-2,TRBJ2-3,16,CASSQGGTSVKDTQYF,TGTGCCAGCAGCCAGGGGGGAACTAGCGTGAAAGATACGCAGTATTTT
.,.,TRBV7-9,TRBJ1-5,14,CASSASGVNQPQHF,TGTGCCAGCAGCGCCTCGGGGGTCAATCAGCCCCAGCATTTT
TRBD2,.,TRBV5-6,TRBJ2-5,15,CASSLEGTSGGTQYF,TGTGCCAGCAGCTTGGAAGGGACTAGCGGGGGGACCCAGTACTTC
.,.,TRBV5-1,TRBJ1-2,14,CASSLGERSAGYTF,TGCGCCAGCAGCTTGGGGGAGCGGTCTGCAGGCTACACCTTC
.,.,TRBV11-2,TRBJ1-3,15,CASSLGDGQGNTIYF,TGTGCCAGCAGCTTAGGGGATGGACAGGGAAACACCATATATTTT
.,.,TRBV19,TRBJ1-4,15,CASTSGVTTNEKLFF,TGTGCCAGTACCTCAGGGGTAACAACTAATGAAAAACTGTTTTTT
.,.,TRBV29-1,TRBJ1-2,13,CSVGGGRLYGYTF,TGCAGCGTGGGGGGGGGTCGCCTCTATGGCTACACCTTC
.,.,TRBV5-6,TRBJ1-6,15,CASSLAGGNNSPLHF,TGTGCCAGCAGCTTGGCCGGGGGGAATAATTCACCCCTCCACTTT
.,.,TRBV19,TRBJ2-1,16,CASTLSTGRSYNEQFF,TGTGCCAGTACCCTCAGTACAGGGCGGTCCTACAATGAGCAGTTCTTC
.,.,TRBV2,TRBJ1-1,13,CASSGAWGDEAFF,TGTGCCAGCAGCGGGGCCTGGGGGGATGAAGCTTTCTTT
.,.,TRBV6-2/TRBV6-3,TRBJ1-2,15,CASSSPGTLAAGYTF,TGTGCCAGCAGCTCCCCCGGGACATTGGCTGCCGGCTACACCTTC
TRBD2,.,TRBV6-1,TRBJ2-2,18,CASSESRPRGWFTGELFF,TGTGCCAGCAGTGAATCCCGTCCGCGGGGGTGGTTCACCGGGGAGCTGTTTTTT
.,once,TRBV7-2,TRBJ1-3,14,CASSLRGHGNTIYF,TGTGCCAGCAGCTTAAGAGGGCATGGAAACACCATATATTTT
TRBD2,.,TRBV5-1,TRBJ2-5,16,CASSLAVGTSGETQYF,TGCGCCAGCAGCTTGGCCGTGGGGACTAGCGGGGAGACCCAGTACTTC